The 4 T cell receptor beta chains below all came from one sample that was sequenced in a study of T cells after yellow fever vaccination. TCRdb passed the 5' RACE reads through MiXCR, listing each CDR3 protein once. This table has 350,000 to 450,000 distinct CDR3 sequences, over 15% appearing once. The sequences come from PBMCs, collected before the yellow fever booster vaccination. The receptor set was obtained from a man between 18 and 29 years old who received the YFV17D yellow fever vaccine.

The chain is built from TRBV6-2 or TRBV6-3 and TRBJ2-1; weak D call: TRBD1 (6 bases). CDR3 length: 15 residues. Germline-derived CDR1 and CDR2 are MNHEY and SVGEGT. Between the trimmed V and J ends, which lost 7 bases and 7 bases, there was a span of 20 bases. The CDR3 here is CASTPRAGAKNEQFF. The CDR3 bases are TGTGCCAGCACCCCCCGGGCAGGGGCCAAAAATGAGCAGTTCTTC.

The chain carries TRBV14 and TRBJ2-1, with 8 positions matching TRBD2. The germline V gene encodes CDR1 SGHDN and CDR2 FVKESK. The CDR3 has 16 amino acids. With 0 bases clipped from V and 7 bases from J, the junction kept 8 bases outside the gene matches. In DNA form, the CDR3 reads TGTGCCAGCAGCCAAGAATCAAGCGGGGGATGGAATGAGCAGTTCTTC. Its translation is CASSQESSGGWNEQFF.

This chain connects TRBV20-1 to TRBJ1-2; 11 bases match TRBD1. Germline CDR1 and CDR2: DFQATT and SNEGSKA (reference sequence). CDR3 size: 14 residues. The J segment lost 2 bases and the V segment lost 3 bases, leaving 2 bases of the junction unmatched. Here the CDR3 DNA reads TGCAGTGCTAGGGGACAGGGGGGAAACTATGGCTACACCTTC. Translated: CSARGQGGNYGYTF.

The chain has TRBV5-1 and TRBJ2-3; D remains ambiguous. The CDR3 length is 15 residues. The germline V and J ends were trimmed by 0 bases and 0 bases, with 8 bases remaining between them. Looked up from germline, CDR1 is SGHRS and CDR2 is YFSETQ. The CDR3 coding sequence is TGCGCCAGCAGCTTGGGAGCATTAAGCACAGATACGCAGTATTTT. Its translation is CASSLGALSTDTQYF.